This TCR beta chain was sequenced for a study of OX40 agonist ivuxolimab in advanced cancers. The CDR3 consists of 17 residues. Germline V CDR1 and CDR2: SGHDT, YYEEEE. Trimming pared 4 bases from V and 2 bases from J, leaving 21 bases between. This clone was counted once. Its antigen remains unknown. At cycle 4 day 1, cycle 7 day 1, and baseline, blood was sampled. Whole-study results and caveats: Researchers did not establish what antigens the expanded peripheral T cells target.

The method was immunoSEQ multiplex PCR; TCRdb's version includes in-frame clones alone and lacks a portion of them. This table holds roughly 50,000 clones, 75% to 90% found once. This sequence originates from an adult with an advanced solid tumor such as melanoma, head and neck, liver or kidney cancer. The chain links TRBV5-6 to TRBJ1-1; D uncertain. The material sequenced was CD4+ or CD8+ T cells sorted from blood, taken in a trial of the OX40 agonist ivuxolimab. The chain's CDR3 is CASSPLYDQATNTEAFF. CDR3 nucleotide sequence: TGTGCCAGCAGCCCCCTTTACGACCAAGCTACTAACACTGAAGCTTTCTTT.